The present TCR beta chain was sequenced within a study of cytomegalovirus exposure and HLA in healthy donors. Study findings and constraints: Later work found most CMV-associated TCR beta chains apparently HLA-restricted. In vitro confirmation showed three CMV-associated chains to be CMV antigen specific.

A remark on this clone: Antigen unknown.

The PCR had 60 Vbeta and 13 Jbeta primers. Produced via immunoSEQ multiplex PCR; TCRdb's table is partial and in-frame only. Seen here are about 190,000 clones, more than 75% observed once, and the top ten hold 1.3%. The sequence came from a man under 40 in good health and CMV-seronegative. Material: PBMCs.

CDR3 DNA: TGTGCCAGCAGCTCTCGGACAGACAAAAACATTCAGTACTTC. Its protein is CASSSRTDKNIQYF. The chain recombines TRBV11-3 with TRBJ2-4, with D perhaps TRBD1 (6 bases). The CDR3 runs 14 residues. From germline, CDR1 is SGHNT and CDR2 YENEEA. Trimming shortened V by 4 bases and J by 3 bases, and 10 bases separated the two germline ends.